This is a list of T cell receptor beta chains from one sample in a study of shared clonotypes between healthy human individuals. Sequencing was performed with immunoSEQ multiplex PCR; in TCRdb, only in-frame clones are kept and a portion is missing. The sample lists around 2.1 million clones; about 92% were seen once. The material sequenced was naive CD8+ T cells from PBMCs. The receptors come from a man aged 18 to 29 in good health. Some clones in this sample may be carry-over from other donors' samples. CDR3s include the opening cysteine and the closing phenylalanine or tryptophan. Each record gives: V gene, J gene, clone size, D gene, CDR3 DNA, CDR3 protein. A D gene is named only where the DNA matches it firmly. The listing skips clone size in some rows; elsewhere it reads once, few, many or a size class.

>TRBV7-9|TRBJ1-4|-|-
TGTGCCAGCAGCTTAGGACTCAGGGAGAGGGGCGTAGAAAAACTGTTTTTT
CASSLGLRERGVEKLFF
>TRBV7-8|TRBJ2-1|-|TRBD2
TGTGCCAGCAGCAATCAACGGGAGGGCCCCGACAATGAGCAGTTCTTC
CASSNQREGPDNEQFF
>TRBV10-2|TRBJ2-7|-|-
TGCGCCAGCAGTCGAATCTGGTCTGACGAGCAGTACTTC
CASSRIWSDEQYF
>TRBV6-5|TRBJ2-1|-|-
TGTGCCAGCAGTTACGGTCGGGCTACCTACAATGAGCAGTTCTTC
CASSYGRATYNEQFF
>TRBV27|TRBJ2-5|-|-
TGTGCCACCACCCAGGGCGAGACCCAGTACTTC
CATTQGETQYF
>TRBV5-1|TRBJ1-4|-|-
TGCGCCAGCAGCTTGGTCGGGGCAACTAATGAAAAACTGTTTTTT
CASSLVGATNEKLFF
>TRBV27|TRBJ2-7|-|-
TGTGCCAGCAGTTTATTGTTAGGGATGGCCTACGAGCAGTACTTC
CASSLLLGMAYEQYF
>TRBV13|TRBJ1-1|-|-
TGTGCCAGCAGCGGGGAGGTAACTGAAGCTTTCTTT
CASSGEVTEAFF
>TRBV7-6|TRBJ1-1|-|-
TGTGCCAGCACCCCCGGACAGAGGACCGGCACTGAAGCTTTCTTT
CASTPGQRTGTEAFF
>TRBV14|TRBJ2-7|-|TRBD1
TGTGCCAGCAGCCTCGGGGACAGGTTCTACGAGCAGTACTTC
CASSLGDRFYEQYF
>TRBV6-5|TRBJ1-2|-|-
TGTGCCAGCAGTTACTCGCTACGAGGGCCCGCCTATGGCTACACCTTC
CASSYSLRGPAYGYTF
>TRBV18|TRBJ2-5|-|TRBD2
TGTGCCAGCTCACAGGGACTAGCGGACCAAGAGACCCAGTACTTC
CASSQGLADQETQYF
>TRBV6-1|TRBJ1-5|-|TRBD1
TGTGCCAGCAGTGAGGGGACAGGGCTCGTACAGCCCCAGCATTTT
CASSEGTGLVQPQHF
>TRBV29-1|TRBJ1-2|-|TRBD1
TGCAGCGTTGAAGATGTTAGAAAGGGGGCGCACTATGGCTACACCTTC
CSVEDVRKGAHYGYTF
>TRBV7-9|TRBJ2-2|once|-
TGTGCCAGCAGCGCCCGTCCCCCCCGGAACACCGGGGAGCTGTTTTTT
CASSARPPRNTGELFF
>TRBV28|TRBJ1-1|-|-
TGTGCCAGCATATATGATGGGGGCGGGAACACTGAAGCTTTCTTT
CASIYDGGGNTEAFF
>TRBV9|TRBJ2-3|few|TRBD2
TGTGCCAGCAGCGCCGGGACTAGCGGCACAGATACGCAGTATTTT
CASSAGTSGTDTQYF
>TRBV10-3|TRBJ2-2|-|-
TGTGCCATCAGTGAGCTGGCAGGAGAGGCCGGGGAGCTGTTTTTT
CAISELAGEAGELFF
>TRBV27|TRBJ1-2|-|TRBD1
TGTGCCAGCAGTTGGACAGGGGGCGGCTATGGCTACACCTTC
CASSWTGGGYGYTF
>TRBV4-1|TRBJ1-1|-|TRBD1
TGCGCCAGCAGCCGAACAACGGACAGGTTGAACACTGAAGCTTTCTTT
CASSRTTDRLNTEAFF
>TRBV7-9|TRBJ1-1|-|-
TGTGCCAGCAGCTTACAAGGTGGACAAAGCACTGAAGCTTTCTTT
CASSLQGGQSTEAFF
>TRBV7-8|TRBJ2-1|-|-
TGTGCCAGCAGCTTACAGGCGGCGAATGAGCAGTTCTTC
CASSLQAANEQFF
>TRBV4-3|TRBJ2-5|-|-
TGCGCCAGCAGTCTAGGGGTAAAAGAGACCCAGTACTTC
CASSLGVKETQYF
>TRBV9|TRBJ2-7|-|TRBD1
TGTGCCAGCAGCACCCGACAGGGGGCTGGGGACGAGCAGTACTTC
CASSTRQGAGDEQYF
>TRBV28|TRBJ1-4|-|TRBD1
TGTGCCACCGAGATTGGACAGGCAGCGTATGAAAAACTGTTTTTT
CATEIGQAAYEKLFF